The entry that follows covers one TCR beta chain sequence. Its antigen is as yet unknown. Of the isolated RNA, all was reverse transcribed, and so the sequenced material was expressed TCRB transcripts. Produced via immunoSEQ multiplex PCR; TCRdb's table is partial and in-frame only. The table has 150,000 or so clones, around 10% seen once; the top ten hold roughly 2%. This sample is part of a study of beta chain features in type 1 diabetes. The V and J ends lost 5 bases and 3 bases, in that order; junction bases with no gene match: 7. Germline V gene data show CDR1 as SGDLS and CDR2 as YYNGEE. This CDR3 comprises 16 residues. The authors obtained over 95% purity in all sorted populations. Broader study findings: Reduced insertions and increased deletions marked VDJ junctions in type 1 diabetes patients.

The V call is TRBV9, the J call TRBJ2-1; TRBD2 matches 11 bases. The origin of this receptor is a man between 18 and 35 years old in good health. The sequenced sample was central memory CD4+ T cells from blood. The CDR3 reads CASSRIAGGSYNEQFF. Written as DNA, the CDR3 is TGTGCCAGCAGTCGAATAGCGGGAGGGAGCTACAATGAGCAGTTCTTC.